This TCR beta chain was captured by sequencing in a study of CD8+CD57+ T cells in acquired aplastic anemia (dated by TCRdb to 2016 to 2018). Notes on the research overall: On average, sorted CD4+ and CD8+ cells yielded around 3.4 ug of extracted DNA, with a range of about 0.19 to 30 ug. A CD8+CD57+ expansion meant a frequency higher than the mean frequency seen in healthy subjects. Overall study results and their limits: Patients and healthy controls showed no significant difference in CD8+ Simpson's diversity (P=0.060). Some 30 CD8+ CDR3 sequences were shared between patients and controls but appeared highly expressed in patients and within their immunodominant clones.

Reading the germline V gene gives CDR1 SGHVS and CDR2 FNYEAQ. The CDR3 spans 14 residues, from the cysteine through the phenylalanine. Only the CDR3 DNA stays, 42 bases, in frame from base 1. V gives up 3 bases and J gives up 3 bases, and the segment between their germline ends measures 9 bases. In this sample, this clonotype turned up a few times. No cognate antigen has been identified for it. No much larger clone exists at a distance of one base, and base qualities are not known. The patients picked for sequencing were ones in whom flow cytometry had shown an expansion of CD8+CD57+ cells. Severe acquired aplastic anemia was diagnosed in all patients according to International Study of Aplastic Anemia and Agranulocytosis and Camitta criteria. No patient had received any therapy when blood was sampled. In this study, sorted CD4+ and CD8+ T cells from the blood of healthy subjects and of severe aplastic anemia patients had their TCR repertoires deep-sequenced. Patients were enrolled in the USA under clinicaltrials.gov protocols 00001620, 01623167, 00001397, 00071045, 00081523 and 00961064. Ficoll-Paque density gradient centrifugation was used to isolate peripheral blood mononuclear cells. Before DNA extraction, CD4+ and CD8+ T cells were sorted by FACS or by magnetic beads.

TCR beta VDJ combination and CDR3 sequence profiling used genomic DNA as the template. TCR repertoire sequencing was run on an Illumina HiSeq 2000. Turning to the authors' computational methods: TRBV/TRBJ rearrangement plots, CDR3 size and DJ length profiles, and Simpson's diversity index were used to assess repertoires. The most abundant DNA sequence in the deep sequencing data was taken as the immunodominant clone. CDR3 amino acid sequences were screened for sharing across subjects and compared with published repertoires and the VDJdb database. The public reads were reanalyzed by TCRdb: fastp trimming at Q25, MiXCR alignment, in-frame beta chains only. Rows with a matching CDR3 protein are joined into one entry that keeps the most common DNA and genes. The V and J calls and clone size are TCRdb's, not the authors'. The sample data list about 120,000 distinct CDR3 sequences, and over 55% of these were observed just once. The leading ten clones occupy about 29% of the sample.

Sample: sorted CD4+, CD8+, or CD8+CD57+ T cells (not recorded which) from PBMCs. The V and J segments used are TRBV7-6 and TRBJ2-1; the D gene is possibly TRBD1 or TRBD2, with 5 bases matching each. The clonotype comes from a human donor with aplastic anemia. In nucleotide form, the sequence is TGTGCCAGCAGCTTTGGGACCCTCTACAATGAGCAGTTCTTC. It specifies CASSFGTLYNEQFF.